This T cell receptor beta chain emerged from a study of yellow fever vaccine responses in identical twins listed by TCRdb under 2018. Study-wide context: The study precisely tracked vaccine-responding T cell clones in identical twins.

Only one count was recorded for this clonotype. The antigen it recognizes is unknown. Base qualities are missing; no much larger clone stands one base away. A lone read gives weak evidence. What the study reported, not specific to this receptor: According to the authors, in identical twins the way T cells responded to vaccination appeared partly convergent and partly personalized.

The receptor library was made with RT-PCR. TCRdb shows the sequencer as Illumina HiSeq 2500. TCRdb reanalyzed the raw reads on its own, using fastp at Q25 for trimming and MiXCR for clone calling, and kept in-frame beta chains. Every entry covers one CDR3 protein and lists the most common genes and DNA from its rows. The sample data list fewer than 3,000 distinct CDR3 sequences, and approximately 86% of these were observed just once. Together, the top ten hold roughly 6% of the sample. Looking up the germline V gene yields CDR1 MDHEN and CDR2 SYDVKM. The trim is 5 bases for V and 2 bases for J, with a gap of 0 bases between the germline ends. The CDR3 spans 10 residues, from the cysteine through the phenylalanine. Only the CDR3 DNA stays, 30 bases, in frame from base 1.

This sequence uses TRBV28 and TRBJ2-5; the D gene assignment is ambiguous. Sequences were derived from T cells from blood (PBMCs), unsorted or a sorted subset (not recorded which), sampled before or after yellow fever vaccination (not recorded which). This sequence was found in a woman aged 18-29 years who received the yellow fever vaccine. Donor details come from another sample of the same person, matched by shared clones. CDR3 region: CASSQETQYF. The nucleotide sequence is TGTGCCAGCAGTCAAGAGACCCAGTACTTC. The full variable domain, completed from the reference TRBV28 and TRBJ2-5 proteins outside the CDR3, reads DVKVTQSSRYLVKRTGEKVFLECVQDMDHENMFWYRQDPGLGLRLIYFSYDVKMKEKGDIPEGYSVSREKKERFSLILESASTNQTSMYLCASSQETQYFGPGTRLLVL.